The 21 T cell receptor beta chains given below trace back to one sample, sequenced in a study of OX40 agonist ivuxolimab in advanced cancers. Library prep was done by the immunoSEQ multiplex PCR assay. Imported from immuneACCESS, the table was reduced by TCRdb to in-frame sequences with V and J called. These copies leave out some clones; in studies compared against another copy, an unresolved V gene accounts for under half, and the cause of the remainder is not known. The sample records around 60,000 clones, more than 65% of which are singletons. Roughly 10% of the sample comes from the top ten. The sample here was CD4+ or CD8+ T cells sorted from blood, taken in a trial of the OX40 agonist ivuxolimab. The origin of the receptors is an adult with an advanced solid tumor such as melanoma, head and neck, liver or kidney cancer.

This clone was observed once. The rearrangement joins TRBV30 to TRBJ1-6, with 9 bases lining up with TRBD1. The V gene end was trimmed by 5 bases and the J gene end by 7 bases; junction bases not matched to a gene: 9. The CDR3 has 15 residues. Germline CDR1 GTSNPN, CDR2 SVGIG (reference sequence). CDR3 amino acids: CAWDTGTGNNSPLHF. Here the CDR3 DNA reads TGTGCCTGGGATACCGGGACAGGGAACAATTCACCCCTCCACTTT.

The chain couples TRBV10-3 to TRBJ1-6; TRBD1 aligns across 7 bases. V shed 6 bases, J shed 6 bases, and the junction held 5 bases outside the gene matches. This CDR3 comprises 14 residues. Per the germline V gene, CDR1 is ENHRY and CDR2 is SYGVKD. The CDR3 bases are TGTGCCATCAGCAAAGACAGGGTTAATTCACCCCTCCACTTT. This sequence encodes CAISKDRVNSPLHF.

This clone was picked up one time. The chain joins TRBV6-5 to TRBJ2-2, with D perhaps TRBD2 (5 bases). The V end lost 2 bases, the J end lost 4 bases, and 14 bases lay between the germline ends. Germline CDR1 is MNHEY and CDR2 is SVGAGI. CDR3 length: 16 residues. The CDR3 DNA reads as TGTGCCAGCAGTTACGAGGGTCTAAGACTCACCGGGGAGCTGTTTTTT. Protein: CASSYEGLRLTGELFF.

The chain couples TRBV4-3 to TRBJ1-1, with no clear D. This CDR3 region has 13 residues. Germline CDR1 reads LGHNA; CDR2 reads YSLEER. V lost 1 base and J 7 bases, leaving 10 bases between the germline ends. The CDR3 DNA reads as TGCGCCAGCAGCCAAGCCCCCGCCAATGAAGCTTTCTTT. Its translation is CASSQAPANEAFF.

Only one count was recorded for this clone. The CDR3 region is CASSQEGTSTPDRQFF. DNA for the CDR3: TGTGCCAGCAGCCAAGAAGGGACTAGCACCCCCGATCGGCAGTTCTTC. V gene TRBV14 combines with J gene TRBJ2-1; TRBD2 aligns across 9 bases. CDR3 length: 16 residues. Germline CDR1 and CDR2: SGHDN and FVKESK. With 0 bases clipped from V and 12 bases from J, the junction kept 12 bases outside the gene matches.

The chain is built from TRBV28 and TRBJ1-4, with 8 bases fitting TRBD1. From germline, CDR1 is MDHEN and CDR2 SYDVKM. Germline trimming cut 5 bases from V and 2 bases from J; bases unmatched to any gene: 13. CDR3 length: 18 amino acids. DNA of the CDR3: TGTGCCAGCAGTCGACTACGACAGGGGTTAAGCACTAATGAAAAACTGTTTTTT. Its translation is CASSRLRQGLSTNEKLFF.

The rearrangement uses TRBV7-8 and TRBJ2-7; no clear D gene. Trimming took 1 base from V and 0 from J, leaving 13 bases between them. Germline CDR1 is SGHVS and CDR2 is FQNEAQ. The CDR3 has 16 residues. The CDR3 sequence is CASSLDAGSLSYEQYF. The CDR3, as DNA: TGTGCCAGCAGCTTAGATGCTGGGTCCCTCTCCTACGAGCAGTACTTC.

The CDR3, as DNA: TGTGCTAGTGGGTCCGACACTGAAGCTTTCTTT. This codes for CASGSDTEAFF. J is TRBJ1-1 and V is TRBV12-5; D uncertain. V lost 6 bases to trimming and J lost 3 bases, with 5 bases between them. The germline CDR1 and CDR2 sequences are LGHNT and FRNRAP. The CDR3 contains 11 residues.

The V gene is TRBV27, the J gene TRBJ2-7; tentatively, D is TRBD2 (5 bases). Deletions cut 4 bases from V and 4 bases from J, with 17 bases between. This CDR3 has 15 amino acids. Germline V lookup: CDR1 MNHEY, CDR2 SMNVEV (reference sequence). This CDR3 is CASSSLHGSTYEQYF. The DNA of the CDR3 is TGTGCCAGCAGTTCCCTACATGGGAGTACGTACGAGCAGTACTTC.

The gene calls are TRBV6-5 and TRBJ2-1; D is perhaps TRBD1 (5 bases). The CDR3 is made up of 14 amino acids. CDR1 and CDR2 from the germline V gene are MNHEY and SVGAGI. With 6 bases removed from V and 0 bases from J, the gap between germline ends came to 9 bases. Here the CDR3 DNA reads TGTGCCAGCAGGATCGACAGCTCCTACAATGAGCAGTTCTTC. Translating gives CASRIDSSYNEQFF.

This clone came up once. This chain links TRBV6-6 with TRBJ2-2; a weak D match, TRBD1 (6 bases). Germline CDR1 reads MNHNY; CDR2 reads SVGAGI (reference sequence). This CDR3 region has 16 residues. Trimming took off 2 bases at V and 6 bases at J, with 16 bases between the two ends. In DNA, the CDR3 is TGTGCCAGCAGTTACCCCAGGGGCGGGTTTGCCGGGGAGCTGTTTTTT. It specifies CASSYPRGGFAGELFF.

This clone was observed a handful of times. The chain recombines TRBV19 with TRBJ1-5, with D tentatively TRBD1 (5 bases). The germline V and J ends were trimmed by 6 bases and 1 base, with 19 bases remaining between them. Germline lookup yields CDR1 LNHDA and CDR2 SQIVND (reference sequence). The CDR3 sequence is 17 residues long. Here the CDR3 reads CASSPAGGVQSNQPQHF. The CDR3 DNA follows: TGTGCCAGTAGCCCCGCGGGAGGGGTCCAAAGCAATCAGCCCCAGCATTTT.

The chain employs TRBV5-1 and TRBJ2-3; 10 bases line up with TRBD2. There are 16 residues in the CDR3. J lost 0 bases, V lost 7 bases, and 8 bases had no gene match. Germline V gene sequence: CDR1 SGHRS, CDR2 YFSETQ. CDR3 coding DNA: TGCGCCAGCCGACTCTCTAGCGGGGGAAGCACAGATACGCAGTATTTT. Amino acid sequence: CASRLSSGGSTDTQYF.

The V call is TRBV27, the J call TRBJ1-2; D not resolved. Germline V gives CDR1 MNHEY, CDR2 SMNVEV (reference sequence). V gave up 4 bases and J gave up 2 bases, with 8 bases separating them. The CDR3 runs 13 residues. The CDR3 nucleotides are TGTGCCAGCAGTTGGAGCCTCAACTATGGCTACACCTTC. Residues: CASSWSLNYGYTF.

This clone was observed a single time. CDR3 amino acids: CASSLQASYEQYF. The CDR3 bases are TGTGCCAGCAGCCTCCAGGCCTCCTACGAGCAGTACTTC. The rearrangement joins TRBV7-2 to TRBJ2-7; D ambiguous. Germline CDR1 is SGHTA and CDR2 is FQGNSA. The CDR3 sequence is 13 residues long. Trimming took off 5 bases at V and 0 bases at J, with 8 bases between the two ends. Together with reference TRBV7-2 and TRBJ2-7, the CDR3 gives the full variable domain: GAGVSQSPSNKVTEKGKDVELRCDPISGHTALYWYRQSLGQGLEFLIYFQGNSAPDKSGLPSDRFSAERTGGSVSTLTIQRTQQEDSAVYLCASSLQASYEQYFGPGTRLTVT.

This clone was recorded only once. V is TRBV4-3 and J is TRBJ2-5, with D perhaps TRBD1 (6 bases). CDR1 LGHNA and CDR2 YSLEER come from the germline V gene. The V gene lost 4 bases and the J gene lost 2 bases, with 14 bases spanning the gap. The CDR3 totals 15 residues. In DNA, the CDR3 is TGCGCCAGCAGCCCGAGTAGGGGGAATCAAGAGACCCAGTACTTC. Amino acid sequence: CASSPSRGNQETQYF.

The J gene is TRBJ2-2, the V gene TRBV27, with D tentatively TRBD1 (5 bases). CDR3 size: 15 residues. CDR1 and CDR2 (germline): MNHEY, SMNVEV (reference sequence). The V end was cut by 7 bases, the J end by 0 bases, with 12 bases between. CDR3: CASTRQSANTGELFF. CDR3 coding DNA: TGTGCCAGCACCCGACAGAGCGCGAACACCGGGGAGCTGTTTTTT.

V usage is TRBV6-5 and J usage is TRBJ2-2, with TRBD2 matching 7 bases. Germline V gives CDR1 MNHEY, CDR2 SVGAGI. V lost 0 bases to trimming and J lost 5 bases; unmatched junction nucleotides: 6. This CDR3 is 16 amino acids long. The CDR3 DNA reads TGTGCCAGCAGTTACTCTCCAGCGGGGCTAACCGGGGAGCTGTTTTTT. Residues: CASSYSPAGLTGELFF.

This clone was detected only once. The chain carries TRBV7-9 and TRBJ2-5; 7 bases agree with TRBD2. The last part of the DNA fits TRBJ2-7 better; the J call may be wrong. CDR1 is SEHNR and CDR2 is FQNEAQ in the germline V gene (reference sequence). This CDR3 comprises 16 residues. This CDR3 reads CASSPGERREFYEQYF. The CDR3 nucleotides are TGTGCCAGCAGCCCCGGGGAGAGGCGGGAGTTCTACGAGCAGTACTTC.

This clone appeared many times. J is TRBJ2-1 and V is TRBV6-5; D is uncertain. Germline CDR1 and CDR2: MNHEY and SVGAGI. Trimming cost V 8 bases and J 4 bases, with 12 bases left between them. CDR3 length: 13 residues. The CDR3: CASQADGYNEQFF. CDR3 coding DNA: TGTGCCAGCCAGGCAGACGGATACAATGAGCAGTTCTTC.

The rearrangement links TRBV27 to TRBJ2-3; D unclear. Trimming removed 2 bases from V and 7 bases from J, with 13 bases in between. In germline, CDR1 is MNHEY, CDR2 SMNVEV (reference sequence). The CDR3 consists of 14 residues. The CDR3 DNA is TGTGCCAGCAGTTTAATACGCGGCGGCCATACGCAGTATTTT. Translation gives CASSLIRGGHTQYF.